This record looks at one T cell receptor beta chain sequence and its context. In its sample, this clonotype was seen a few times. This clone's antigen is unknown. No much larger clonotype is one base removed from it; base qualities were not supplied. The sample belongs to a study of identical twins (dated by TCRdb to the mid-2010s). Notes on the research overall: To test whether fetal clonotypes persist, the study used deep sequencing on TCR alpha and beta repertoires from monozygotic twins, unrelated adults of various ages, and cord blood. To rule out contamination, the twin experiments were replicated at different times with different library preparation protocols.

Receptor libraries were prepared by 5' RACE. Sequencing was performed on an Illumina HiSeq 2000. Template switching added a universal primer binding site, and the final cDNA carried a unique molecular identifier that allowed TCR cDNA molecules to be counted accurately. Specific primers in the conserved constant-segment region were used to synthesize first-strand cDNA for TCR alpha and beta chains. To control for contamination, every cDNA library was double barcoded, receiving both a SMART-Mk sample barcode and Illumina barcodes. Two successive PCR steps introduced TruSeq adapter sequences along with Illumina sample barcodes. Sequencing of the TCR alpha and beta cDNA libraries was done on the Illumina HiSeq platform using custom primers. The original methods were these. MiGEC processed the raw reads to extract unique molecular identifiers, while MiXCR was used to determine the CDR3 positions. For each individual, recombination models were inferred using an EM algorithm with the repgenHMM and IGoR tools. Shared clonotype analysis was performed with the tcR package in R, normalizing sharing by the product of cloneset sizes. Out-of-frame nonproductive sequences were analyzed to study raw recombination free of thymic and clonal selection effects. TCRdb itself trimmed the public reads at Q25 with fastp, ran MiXCR and retained productive beta chains. Every entry covers one CDR3 protein and lists the most common genes and DNA from its rows. The V and J calls and clone size come from TCRdb's table, not from the authors' own analysis. For this sample there are roughly 490,000 distinct CDR3 sequences; roughly an eighth appear just once. Approximately 0.9% of the sample belongs to the ten largest clones.

All donors were healthy Caucasians. The twin cohort comprised three pairs of female monozygotic twins, all aged roughly 18 to 29 years. Positive isolation kits from Invitrogen were used to isolate the CD4+ and CD8+ T cell populations. The study at large found these results: Conclusions relied on cross-sectional statistical analysis, since the same donors could not be followed over many years. Abundant cord blood beta clonotypes carried fewer insertions; young adult naive repertoires showed a weaker similar trend, while memory repertoires showed none. Zero-insertion analyses could be partly confounded by invariant T cells such as MAIT and iNKT, although diverse VJ usage argued against such confounding for most clonotypes. In monozygotic twins, out-of-frame TCR alpha sharing was systematically underestimated by recombination models, although the models agreed with sharing between unrelated individuals. Compared with coincidental sharing between unrelated individuals, an excess of low generation-probability sequences was observed among out-of-frame TCR alpha sequences shared between twins. In beta out-of-frame sequences, excess twin sharing was weaker, because having fewer shared sequences lowered the signal-to-noise ratio.

These records were also assigned to another study, of yellow fever vaccine responses in identical twins. As the second paper documents: The authors reported that the T cell response to vaccination in identical twins appeared partly convergent and partly personalized. Focusing on identical twins, the study followed the T cell clones that responded to the vaccine, and did so with precision.

Sequencing used CD4+ T cells sorted from blood. The receptor was isolated from a woman under 30 in good health.

The encoded CDR3 is CASSLVAGGPVDTQYF. The DNA sequence reads TGTGCCAGCAGCTTAGTGGCGGGAGGGCCGGTAGATACGCAGTATTTT. The receptor chain draws on TRBV7-2 and TRBJ2-3, and TRBD2 aligns with 9 junction nucleotides. After removal of 1 base from V and 5 bases from J, the junction retains 7 bases not matched to a gene. Sequences SGHTA (CDR1) and FQGNSA (CDR2) are obtained from the germline V gene. The CDR3 covers 16 residues, taking in both the cysteine and the phenylalanine. Of all the DNA, just the CDR3 is kept, 48 bases in frame from base 1.